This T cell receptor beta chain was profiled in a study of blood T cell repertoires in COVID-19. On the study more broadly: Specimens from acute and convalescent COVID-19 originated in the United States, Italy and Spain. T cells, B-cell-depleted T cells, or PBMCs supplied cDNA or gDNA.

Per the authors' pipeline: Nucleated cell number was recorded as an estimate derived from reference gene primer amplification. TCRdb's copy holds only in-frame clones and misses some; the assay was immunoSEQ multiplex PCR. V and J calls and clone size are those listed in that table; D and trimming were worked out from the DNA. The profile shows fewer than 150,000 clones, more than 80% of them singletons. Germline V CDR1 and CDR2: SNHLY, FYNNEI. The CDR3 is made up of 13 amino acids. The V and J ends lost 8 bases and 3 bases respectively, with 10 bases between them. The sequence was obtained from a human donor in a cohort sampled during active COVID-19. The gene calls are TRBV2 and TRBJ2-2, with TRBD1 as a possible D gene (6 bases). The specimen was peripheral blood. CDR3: CASHAGDTGELFF. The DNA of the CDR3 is TGTGCCAGCCACGCAGGGGACACCGGGGAGCTGTTTTTT.